This T cell receptor (beta chain) originates from a study of monozygotic twins with inflammatory bowel disease. The CDR3 length is 15 residues. Germline V gene data show CDR1 as SGHRS and CDR2 as YFSETQ. Both TCRalpha and TCRbeta cDNA were subjected to two nested PCRs lasting approximately 16 and 10 cycles. With the 5' RACE reads reprocessed, TCRdb shows one record per CDR3 protein and no DNA. Recorded here are approximately 200,000 distinct CDR3 sequences; the top ten clones represent 1.5% to 2%. V usage is TRBV5-1 and J usage is TRBJ2-1; TCRdb indicates TRBD1, and absent DNA this call remains unverified. Sequences were obtained from blood. This TCR derives from a human donor with ulcerative colitis or Crohn's disease, or a healthy co-twin of an affected twin (not recorded which). This CDR3 reads CASSLWSGGDNEQFF.